This T cell receptor beta chain was captured in a study of low-dose radiotherapy and immunotherapy resistance in tumors. V was cut by 5 bases and J by 2 bases, with 13 bases left in between. CDR3 length: 15 amino acids. Germline CDR1 and CDR2: MNHNS and SASEGT. Time point reported: after trial treatment. Described treatment: LDRT plus nivolumab, ipilimumab, low-dose cyclophosphamide and aspirin (RACIN trial). Only a few counts were recorded for this clonotype. The authors ran 20 PCR cycles to amplify TCRs with a constant-region primer and V-primer adapter. Via MiXCR, TCRdb re-called the reads, giving one row per CDR3 protein. The data contain roughly 50,000 distinct CDR3 sequences, roughly 31% of them singletons.

This sequence originates from a male donor with rectosigmoid adenocarcinoma. Sequenced material: PBMCs, taken after low-dose radiotherapy plus immunotherapy. This chain uses TRBV6-1 with TRBJ2-1; tentative D call: TRBD2 (7 bases). The CDR3: CASSREGGTYNEQFF. The CDR3, as DNA: TGTGCCAGCAGTAGGGAGGGGGGCACCTACAATGAGCAGTTCTTC.